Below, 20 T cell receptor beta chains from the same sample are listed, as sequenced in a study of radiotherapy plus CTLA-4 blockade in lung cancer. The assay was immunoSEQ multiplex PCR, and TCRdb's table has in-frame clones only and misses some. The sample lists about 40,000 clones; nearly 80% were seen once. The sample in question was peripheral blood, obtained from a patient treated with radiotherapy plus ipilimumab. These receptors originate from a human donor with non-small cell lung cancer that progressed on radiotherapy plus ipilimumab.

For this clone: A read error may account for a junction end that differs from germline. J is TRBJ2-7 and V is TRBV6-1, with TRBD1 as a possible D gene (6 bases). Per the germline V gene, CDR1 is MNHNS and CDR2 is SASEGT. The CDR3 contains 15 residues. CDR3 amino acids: CAGSEDGQTIGEQYF. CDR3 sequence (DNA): TGTGCCGGCAGTGAAGACGGACAGACCATAGGCGAGCAGTACTTC.

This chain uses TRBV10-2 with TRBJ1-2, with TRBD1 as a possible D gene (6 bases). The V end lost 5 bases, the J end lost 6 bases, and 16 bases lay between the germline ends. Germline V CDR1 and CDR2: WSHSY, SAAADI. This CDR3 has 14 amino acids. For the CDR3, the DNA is TGCGCCAGCAGTCCTTTTGACAGGAACCATGGCTACACCTTC. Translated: CASSPFDRNHGYTF.

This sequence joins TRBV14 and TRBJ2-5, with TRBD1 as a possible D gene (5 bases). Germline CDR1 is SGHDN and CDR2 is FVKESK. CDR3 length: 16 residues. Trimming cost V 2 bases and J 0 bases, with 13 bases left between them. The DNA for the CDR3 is TGTGCCAGCAGCCAATCTAGGGGAAACTACCAAGAGACCCAGTACTTC. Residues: CASSQSRGNYQETQYF.

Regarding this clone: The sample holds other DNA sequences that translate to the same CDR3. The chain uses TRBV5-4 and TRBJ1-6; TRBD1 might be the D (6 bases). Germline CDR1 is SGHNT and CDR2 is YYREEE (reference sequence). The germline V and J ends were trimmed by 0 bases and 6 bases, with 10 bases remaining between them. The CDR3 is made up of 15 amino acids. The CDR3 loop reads CASSLGGRGNSPLHF. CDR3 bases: TGTGCCAGCAGCTTGGGGGGCAGGGGTAATTCACCCCTCCACTTT.

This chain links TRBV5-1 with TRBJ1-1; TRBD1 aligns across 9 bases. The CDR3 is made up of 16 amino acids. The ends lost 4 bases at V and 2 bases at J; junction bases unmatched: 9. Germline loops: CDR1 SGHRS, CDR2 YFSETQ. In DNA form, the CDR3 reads TGCGCCAGCAGCCCGGACAGGGGACCAGGTAACACTGAAGCTTTCTTT. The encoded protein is CASSPDRGPGNTEAFF.

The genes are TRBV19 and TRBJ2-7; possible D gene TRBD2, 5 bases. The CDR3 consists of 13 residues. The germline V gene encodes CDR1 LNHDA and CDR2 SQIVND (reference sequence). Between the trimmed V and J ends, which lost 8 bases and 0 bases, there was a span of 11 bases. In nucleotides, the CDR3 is TGTGCCAGTCGAAGGACTGACTCCTACGAGCAGTACTTC. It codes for CASRRTDSYEQYF.

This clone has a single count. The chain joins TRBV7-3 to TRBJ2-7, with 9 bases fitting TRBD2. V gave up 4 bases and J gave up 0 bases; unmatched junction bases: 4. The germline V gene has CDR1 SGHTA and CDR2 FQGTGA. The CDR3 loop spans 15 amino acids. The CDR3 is CASSSSGGSSYEQYF. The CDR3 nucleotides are TGTGCCAGCAGCTCGAGCGGGGGGAGCTCCTACGAGCAGTACTTC.

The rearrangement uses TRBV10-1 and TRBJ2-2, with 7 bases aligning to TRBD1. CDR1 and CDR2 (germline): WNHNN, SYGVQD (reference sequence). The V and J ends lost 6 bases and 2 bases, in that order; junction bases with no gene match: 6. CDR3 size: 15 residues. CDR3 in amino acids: CASSATGTNTGELFF. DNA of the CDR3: TGCGCCAGCAGCGCGACAGGGACAAACACCGGGGAGCTGTTTTTT.

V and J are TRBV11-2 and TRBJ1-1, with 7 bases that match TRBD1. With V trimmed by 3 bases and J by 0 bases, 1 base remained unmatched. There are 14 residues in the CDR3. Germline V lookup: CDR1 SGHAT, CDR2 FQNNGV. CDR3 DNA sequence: TGTGCCAGCAGCTTGGGACAGTTGAACACTGAAGCTTTCTTT. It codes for CASSLGQLNTEAFF.

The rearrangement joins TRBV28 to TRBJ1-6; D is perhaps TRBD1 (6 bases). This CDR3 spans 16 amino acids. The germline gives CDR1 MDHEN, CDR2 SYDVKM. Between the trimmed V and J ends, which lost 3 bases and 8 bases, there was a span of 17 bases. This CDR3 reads CASSFSLGRGDSPLHF. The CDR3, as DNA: TGTGCCAGCAGTTTTTCCCTTGGCAGGGGAGATTCACCCCTCCACTTT.

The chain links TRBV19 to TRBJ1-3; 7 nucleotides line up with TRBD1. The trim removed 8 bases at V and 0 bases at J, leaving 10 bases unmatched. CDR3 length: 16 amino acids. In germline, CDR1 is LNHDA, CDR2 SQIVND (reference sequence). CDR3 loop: CASPGQRTGSGNTIYF. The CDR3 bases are TGTGCCAGTCCGGGACAGCGAACTGGCTCTGGAAACACCATATATTTT.

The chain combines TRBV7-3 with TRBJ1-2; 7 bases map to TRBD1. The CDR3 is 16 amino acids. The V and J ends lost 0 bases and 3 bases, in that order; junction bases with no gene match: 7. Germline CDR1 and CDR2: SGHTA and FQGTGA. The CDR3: CASSLTPDRKDYGYTF. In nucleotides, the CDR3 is TGTGCCAGCAGCTTAACCCCGGACAGGAAGGACTATGGCTACACCTTC.

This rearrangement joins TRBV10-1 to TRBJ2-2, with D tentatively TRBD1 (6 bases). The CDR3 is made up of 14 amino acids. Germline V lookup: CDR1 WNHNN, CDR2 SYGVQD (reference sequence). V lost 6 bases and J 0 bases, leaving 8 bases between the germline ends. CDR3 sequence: CASSGQPNTGELFF. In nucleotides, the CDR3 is TGCGCCAGCAGCGGACAGCCGAACACCGGGGAGCTGTTTTTT.

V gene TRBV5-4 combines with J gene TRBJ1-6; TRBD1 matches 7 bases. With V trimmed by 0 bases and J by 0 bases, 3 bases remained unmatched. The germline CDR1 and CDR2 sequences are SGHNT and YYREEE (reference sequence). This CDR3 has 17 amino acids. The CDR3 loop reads CASSLGDSSSYNSPLHF. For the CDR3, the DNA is TGTGCCAGCAGCTTGGGGGACAGCAGCTCCTATAATTCACCCCTCCACTTT.

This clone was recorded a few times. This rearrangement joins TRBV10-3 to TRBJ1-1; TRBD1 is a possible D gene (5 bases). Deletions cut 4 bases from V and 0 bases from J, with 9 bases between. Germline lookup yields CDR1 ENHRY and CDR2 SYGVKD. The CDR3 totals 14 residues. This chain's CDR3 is CAISGGALNTEAFF. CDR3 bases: TGTGCCATCAGTGGGGGCGCTCTGAACACTGAAGCTTTCTTT.

The CDR3 spells CASSPPVNTEAFF. The DNA for the CDR3 is TGTGCCAGCTCACCACCCGTGAACACTGAAGCTTTCTTT. The chain employs TRBV18 and TRBJ1-1; D is unclear. Germline V CDR1 and CDR2: KGHSH, LQKENI. The CDR3 extends over 13 amino acids. Trimming cost V 0 bases and J 0 bases, with 2 bases left between them.

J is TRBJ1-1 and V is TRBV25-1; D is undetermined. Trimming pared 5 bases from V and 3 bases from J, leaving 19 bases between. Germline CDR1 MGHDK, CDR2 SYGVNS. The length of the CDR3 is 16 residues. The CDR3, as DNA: TGTGCCAGCAGTCCCCAAAGGAGGGTACCGGACACTGAAGCTTTCTTT. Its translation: CASSPQRRVPDTEAFF.

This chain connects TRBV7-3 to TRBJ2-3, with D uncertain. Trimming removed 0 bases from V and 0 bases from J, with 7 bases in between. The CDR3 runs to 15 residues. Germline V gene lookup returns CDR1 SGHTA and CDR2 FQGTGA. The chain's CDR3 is CASSLTLRSTDTQYF. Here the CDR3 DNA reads TGTGCCAGCAGCTTAACGCTCAGGAGCACAGATACGCAGTATTTT.

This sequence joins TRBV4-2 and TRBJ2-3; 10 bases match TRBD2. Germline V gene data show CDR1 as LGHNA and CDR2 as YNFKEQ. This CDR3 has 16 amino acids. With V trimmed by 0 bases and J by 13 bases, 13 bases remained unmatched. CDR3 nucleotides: TGTGCCAGCAGCCAAGAGGCCGCTAGCGGGGGACCGCCGGAGTATTTT. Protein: CASSQEAASGGPPEYF.

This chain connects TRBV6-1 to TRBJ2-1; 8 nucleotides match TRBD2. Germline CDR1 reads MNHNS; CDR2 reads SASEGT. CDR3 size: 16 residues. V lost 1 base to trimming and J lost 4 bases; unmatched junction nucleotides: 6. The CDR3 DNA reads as TGTGCCAGCAGTGAAGTCTGGTCGGGGGGGTACAATGAGCAGTTCTTC. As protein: CASSEVWSGGYNEQFF.